The 23 T cell receptor beta chains reported below all come from one sample, sequenced in a study of identical twins. Via MiXCR, TCRdb re-called the 5' RACE reads, giving one row per CDR3 protein. This sample has some 260,000 distinct CDR3 sequences, with 11% to 15% found just once. Sequenced input: memory (CD45RO+) T cells sorted from blood. The receptors stem from a woman aged 18-29 years in good health.

This clonotype was seen a few times. The CDR3 here is CASQLAGYQETQYF. CDR3 DNA sequence: TGTGCCAGCCAACTAGCGGGGTACCAAGAGACCCAGTACTTC. The genes are TRBV2 and TRBJ2-5; 10 nucleotides match TRBD2. V gave up 8 bases and J gave up 0 bases; unmatched junction bases: 3. Germline CDR1 reads SNHLY; CDR2 reads FYNNEI. The CDR3 extends over 14 amino acids.

This clonotype came up many times. The chain links TRBV15 to TRBJ2-3, with D possibly matching TRBD1 (6 bases). Germline CDR1 is LNHNV and CDR2 is YYDKDF (reference sequence). This CDR3 comprises 14 residues. Trimming stripped 5 bases from V and 7 bases from J, with 16 bases between. For the CDR3, the DNA is TGTGCCACCAGCGAACAGGGCGCAGGTAATACGCAGTATTTT. Its translation: CATSEQGAGNTQYF.

This clonotype was counted a few times. The chain links TRBV7-6 to TRBJ2-1; D is uncertain. This CDR3 spans 14 amino acids. Trimming took 1 base from V and 8 from J, leaving 12 bases between them. Per germline, CDR1 SGHVS and CDR2 FNYEAQ. CDR3 residues: CASSLVVDQDEQFF. CDR3 nucleotides: TGTGCCAGCAGCTTAGTAGTGGATCAGGATGAGCAGTTCTTC.

This clonotype was seen more than once but under ten times. This rearrangement joins TRBV20-1 to TRBJ1-5; the D gene is possibly TRBD1 (5 bases). Germline V gives CDR1 DFQATT, CDR2 SNEGSKA (reference sequence). The CDR3 has 12 residues. V lost 5 bases and J 3 bases, leaving 8 bases between the germline ends. For the CDR3, the DNA is TGCAGTGCTGGGGCGTTCAATCAGCCCCAGCATTTT. This translates into CSAGAFNQPQHF.

This clonotype was counted a few times. The V call is TRBV24-1, the J call TRBJ2-3, with 9 bases lining up with TRBD1. This CDR3 spans 15 amino acids. Losses at the gene ends were 5 bases for V and 0 bases for J; bases not matched to a gene: 2. CDR1 and CDR2 from the germline V gene are KGHDR and SFDVKD. For the CDR3, the DNA is TGTGCCACCAGTGCCGGGACAGGGAGCACAGATACGCAGTATTTT. It translates to CATSAGTGSTDTQYF.

This chain joins TRBV11-2 and TRBJ2-1, with 11 bases fitting TRBD2. After removal of 7 bases from V and 9 bases from J, the junction contained 14 bases not matched to a gene. The CDR3 runs 16 residues. CDR1 is SGHAT, CDR2 FQNNGV, per germline. The CDR3: CASTPPTASGRREQFF. The CDR3 DNA reads TGTGCCAGCACCCCCCCGACGGCTAGCGGGAGGCGTGAGCAGTTCTTC. Based on the CDR3 plus reference TRBV11-2 and TRBJ2-1, the full variable domain is EAGVAQSPRYKIIEKRQSVAFWCNPISGHATLYWYQQILGQGPKLLIQFQNNGVVDDSQLPKDRFSAERLKGVDSTLKIQPAKLEDSAVYLCASTPPTASGRREQFFGPGTRLTVL.

This clonotype was seen a few times. V usage is TRBV20-1 and J usage is TRBJ2-4, with D tentatively TRBD1 or TRBD2 (6 bases each). V was shortened by 5 bases and J by 0 bases, with 17 bases between the two germline ends. The CDR3 covers 16 residues. CDR1 and CDR2 from the germline V gene are DFQATT and SNEGSKA (reference sequence). The CDR3, as DNA: TGCAGTGCTGGAGGGGTTGGGGGCCCAGCCAAAAACATTCAGTACTTC. Translation gives CSAGGVGGPAKNIQYF.

This rearrangement joins TRBV11-3 to TRBJ1-1; D remains ambiguous. The CDR3 consists of 14 residues. CDR1 and CDR2 (germline): SGHNT, YENEEA. Between the trimmed V and J ends, which lost 5 bases and 0 bases, there was a span of 10 bases. In DNA, the CDR3 is TGTGCCAGCAGCCGCGAGTACCTGAACACTGAAGCTTTCTTT. Translating it yields CASSREYLNTEAFF.

The chain has TRBV5-1 and TRBJ1-1; a possible D gene is TRBD1 (6 bases). CDR3 length: 14 amino acids. CDR1 SGHRS and CDR2 YFSETQ come from the germline V gene. V lost 8 bases to trimming and J lost 0 bases, with 14 bases between them. The CDR3 region has the DNA TGCGCCAGAAGCAAGGGGGGGATGAACACTGAAGCTTTCTTT. As protein: CARSKGGMNTEAFF.

This rearrangement joins TRBV7-9 to TRBJ2-2; D is ambiguous. The germline V and J ends were trimmed by 5 bases and 5 bases, with 9 bases remaining between them. The V gene's germline CDR1 is SEHNR and CDR2 FQNEAQ (reference sequence). The CDR3 is made up of 13 amino acids. The CDR3, as DNA: TGTGCCAGCAGCCCCAAAACTACCGGGGAGCTGTTTTTT. This sequence encodes CASSPKTTGELFF.

This clonotype showed up just a few times. The rearrangement links TRBV2 to TRBJ2-5; D possibly uses TRBD1 or TRBD2 (5 bases each). The V gene lost 6 bases and the J gene lost 5 bases, with 13 bases spanning the gap. The CDR3 has 13 amino acids. The V gene's germline CDR1 is SNHLY and CDR2 FYNNEI. CDR3 sequence (DNA): TGTGCCAGCAGGAGGGGAACGAGGGAGACCCAGTACTTC. This sequence encodes CASRRGTRETQYF.

V gene TRBV7-9 combines with J gene TRBJ2-1; 7 bases are shared with TRBD2. CDR3 length equals 16 residues. V gave up 5 bases and J gave up 5 bases; unmatched junction bases: 12. Germline lookup yields CDR1 SEHNR and CDR2 FQNEAQ (reference sequence). The CDR3 DNA is TGTGCCAGCAGCCTCACCCAAGCGGGGCGGAACAATGAGCAGTTCTTC. Translating gives CASSLTQAGRNNEQFF.

This clonotype was found a few times. CDR3 in DNA: TGTGCCAGCAGTTTGCAAGGTACACTTGAGCAGTTCTTC. Protein: CASSLQGTLEQFF. This chain connects TRBV6-5 to TRBJ2-1; D unclear. The germline CDR1 and CDR2 sequences are MNHEY and SVGAGI. V shed 4 bases and J shed 9 bases, with 13 bases lying between them. The CDR3 has 13 amino acids.

The chain has TRBV7-9 and TRBJ2-7; no definite D call. This CDR3 has 14 residues. Trimming took 2 bases from V and 3 from J, leaving 11 bases between them. Germline values: CDR1 SEHNR, CDR2 FQNEAQ (reference sequence). CDR3 sequence reads: CASSLRPRRYEQYF. The CDR3 nucleotides read TGTGCCAGCAGCTTACGGCCACGACGCTACGAGCAGTACTTC.

This rearrangement joins TRBV6-5 to TRBJ2-5; maybe TRBD2 (5 bases). This CDR3 has 13 amino acids. Trimming left V 0 bases short and J 5 bases short, with 7 bases between. CDR1 is MNHEY and CDR2 is SVGAGI in the germline V gene. This CDR3 is CASSYSPGETQYF. The CDR3 bases are TGTGCCAGCAGTTACTCGCCGGGGGAGACCCAGTACTTC.

This clonotype was found a few times. The J gene is TRBJ1-4, the V gene TRBV11-1; D ambiguous. This CDR3 spans 12 amino acids. Trimming left V 5 bases short and J 8 bases short, with 9 bases between. Germline-derived CDR1 and CDR2 are SGHAT and FQDESV (reference sequence). The CDR3 bases are TGTGCCAGCAGCCACCGGAAAGAAAAACTGTTTTTT. This encodes CASSHRKEKLFF.

The rearrangement joins TRBV6-5 to TRBJ2-4, with D tentatively TRBD1 (6 bases). The germline V and J ends were trimmed by 8 bases and 0 bases, with 11 bases remaining between them. The CDR3 spans 14 residues. Germline V gene lookup returns CDR1 MNHEY and CDR2 SVGAGI. CDR3 loop: CASRLQGAKNIQYF. The CDR3 coding sequence is TGTGCCAGCCGATTACAGGGAGCCAAAAACATTCAGTACTTC.

The chain uses TRBV29-1 and TRBJ2-3; 13 positions agree with TRBD2. This CDR3 has 14 amino acids. Germline CDR1 reads SQVTM; CDR2 reads ANQGSEA. Trimming cost V 8 bases and J 9 bases; bases outside gene matches: 11. CDR3 amino acids: CSSRTSGSSDTQYF. As DNA, the CDR3 is TGCAGCTCTCGGACTAGCGGGAGTTCGGACACGCAGTATTTT.

The rearrangement joins TRBV29-1 to TRBJ1-1; no clear D gene. V lost 2 bases and J lost 5, with 12 bases in between. CDR1 is SQVTM and CDR2 is ANQGSEA in the germline V gene. The CDR3 is made up of 13 amino acids. The CDR3 reads CSVESHAGTEAFF. The CDR3 bases are TGCAGCGTTGAATCCCACGCGGGGACTGAAGCTTTCTTT.

V gene TRBV6-5 combines with J gene TRBJ2-1; 8 nucleotides align to TRBD2. Losses at the gene ends were 2 bases for V and 7 bases for J; bases not matched to a gene: 16. Germline V CDR1 and CDR2: MNHEY, SVGAGI. CDR3 length: 18 residues. The CDR3 region is CASSYLPPGAGERNEQFF. Written as DNA, the CDR3 is TGTGCCAGCAGTTACCTTCCTCCAGGAGCGGGAGAAAGAAATGAGCAGTTCTTC.

This clonotype was picked up many times. The chain couples TRBV5-1 to TRBJ1-5; no firm D call. From germline, CDR1 is SGHRS and CDR2 YFSETQ. V was cut by 0 bases and J by 6 bases, with 7 bases left in between. The CDR3 has 13 amino acids. DNA of the CDR3: TGCGCCAGCAGCTTGGGGAGAGGTCAGCCCCAGCATTTT. It specifies CASSLGRGQPQHF.

The rearrangement links TRBV5-6 to TRBJ1-4; no clear D. In germline, CDR1 is SGHDT, CDR2 YYEEEE. There are 13 residues in the CDR3. V gave up 2 bases and J gave up 7 bases, with 9 bases separating them. Here the CDR3 reads CASSFVQAEKLFF. CDR3 coding DNA: TGTGCCAGCAGCTTCGTCCAGGCTGAAAAACTGTTTTTT.

This clonotype was picked up a small number of times. The rearrangement uses TRBV30 and TRBJ1-1; no firm D call. CDR3 size: 11 residues. The germline V gene has CDR1 GTSNPN and CDR2 SVGIG (reference sequence). The V end was cut by 5 bases, the J end by 11 bases, with 15 bases between. CDR3 sequence: CAWVRYPVAFF. CDR3 DNA sequence: TGTGCCTGGGTGAGGTACCCCGTCGCTTTCTTT.